Listed here are 24 T cell receptor beta chains from one sample, sequenced in a study of T cell repertoires in cytomegalovirus infection. These receptors have no known antigen. TCRdb re-analysed the reads in MiXCR, keeping a single row per CDR3 protein. The sample carries about 830,000 distinct CDR3 sequences, around a third recorded once. The sample consisted of cultured CD8+ T cells from PBMCs, taken from culture after CMV antigen stimulation. These receptors were taken from a human donor in good health (CMV status not recorded). Some clones in this sample may be carry-over from other donors' samples.

The chain combines TRBV7-9 with TRBJ2-1; D is undetermined. Trimming stripped 5 bases from V and 9 bases from J, with 8 bases between. In germline, CDR1 is SEHNR, CDR2 FQNEAQ (reference sequence). The CDR3 runs 11 residues. Written as DNA, the CDR3 is TGTGCCAGCAGCCAATTAGTTGAGCAGTTCTTC. This sequence encodes CASSQLVEQFF.

The chain links TRBV7-8 to TRBJ2-7, with 11 bases fitting TRBD2. Germline values: CDR1 SGHVS, CDR2 FQNEAQ. V dropped 1 base and J dropped 4; count of bases not matched to a gene: 3. This CDR3 spans 15 amino acids. The CDR3, as DNA: TGTGCCAGCAGCTTAGGGTCTAGCGGGGGGTACGAGCAGTACGTC. Protein sequence: CASSLGSSGGYEQYV.

This clonotype was detected only a few times. The chain is built from TRBV7-9 and TRBJ1-1, with TRBD1 as a possible D gene (5 bases). Germline V gene lookup returns CDR1 SEHNR and CDR2 FQNEAQ (reference sequence). CDR3 length: 14 amino acids. V shed 5 bases and J shed 5 bases, with 15 bases lying between them. Here the CDR3 reads CASSHNERGTEAFF. The DNA of the CDR3 is TGTGCCAGCAGCCACAACGAGCGGGGGACTGAAGCTTTCTTT.

The chain recombines TRBV28 with TRBJ2-7; no clear D gene. V was clipped by 4 bases and J by 3 bases, with 13 bases between them. There are 14 residues in the CDR3. The germline V gene encodes CDR1 MDHEN and CDR2 SYDVKM. The CDR3 DNA reads TGTGCCAGCAGTTCCGTGGTTTCCAACTACGAGCAGTACGTC. It yields the protein CASSSVVSNYEQYV.

J is TRBJ1-2 and V is TRBV19; tentative D call: TRBD1 (5 bases). Germline-derived CDR1 and CDR2 are LNHDA and SQIVND (reference sequence). The CDR3 length is 13 residues. Trimming removed 8 bases at V and 2 bases at J, with 12 bases between. CDR3 amino acids: CASVPRGNYGYTF. CDR3 in DNA: TGTGCCAGTGTTCCCCGGGGGAACTATGGCTACACCTTC.

The J gene is TRBJ1-1, the V gene TRBV27; D perhaps matches TRBD1 (5 bases). The V gene lost 0 bases and the J gene lost 1 base, with 9 bases spanning the gap. This CDR3 is 15 amino acids long. Germline assignment: CDR1 MNHEY and CDR2 SMNVEV (reference sequence). The CDR3 bases are TGTGCCAGCAGTTTATCGGGGCGGAAGAACACTGAAGCTTTCTTT. Translation: CASSLSGRKNTEAFF.

The rearrangement joins TRBV19 to TRBJ1-6; D not resolved. The germline V and J ends were trimmed by 4 bases and 5 bases, with 12 bases remaining between them. Germline CDR1 reads LNHDA; CDR2 reads SQIVND (reference sequence). The CDR3 is made up of 15 amino acids. The CDR3 sequence is CASSTTGSDNSPLHF. DNA for the CDR3: TGTGCCAGTAGTACCACCGGGAGCGATAATTCACCCCTCCACTTT.

The gene calls are TRBV7-2 and TRBJ2-7, with 7 bases aligning to TRBD1. This CDR3 is built from 13 residues. Trimming cost V 4 bases and J 5 bases; bases outside gene matches: 5. Germline V gene sequence: CDR1 SGHTA, CDR2 FQGNSA. CDR3 nucleotide sequence: TGTGCCAGCAGCTCTACAGGGGCCCACGAGCAGTACTTC. It yields the protein CASSSTGAHEQYF.

This clonotype was observed a handful of times. V usage is TRBV11-2 and J usage is TRBJ2-3; D ambiguous. Trimming shortened V by 0 bases and J by 5 bases, and 6 bases separated the two germline ends. The germline V gene encodes CDR1 SGHAT and CDR2 FQNNGV. The CDR3 is made up of 13 amino acids. The chain's CDR3 is CASSLDQGDTQYF. The CDR3 bases are TGTGCCAGCAGCTTAGATCAAGGAGATACGCAGTATTTT.

The chain couples TRBV6-6 to TRBJ1-5, with no clear D. The CDR3 is 16 amino acids. The germline V gene has CDR1 MNHNY and CDR2 SVGAGI (reference sequence). V lost 0 bases and J lost 2, with 11 bases in between. CDR3: CASSYSGRYRNQPQHF. CDR3 bases: TGTGCCAGCAGTTACTCGGGCAGGTACCGCAATCAGCCCCAGCATTTT.

The rearrangement joins TRBV27 to TRBJ1-1; 9 bases map to TRBD1. This CDR3 region has 15 residues. J lost 1 base, V lost 5 bases, and 5 bases had no gene match. The V gene's germline CDR1 is MNHEY and CDR2 SMNVEV (reference sequence). DNA of the CDR3: TGTGCCAGCAGTGTGACAGGGGGGCGGAACACTGAAGCTTTCTTT. Amino acid sequence: CASSVTGGRNTEAFF.

The CDR3 protein is CASSQEVGTSGSYEQYF. The CDR3 nucleotides read TGCGCCAGCAGCCAAGAGGTAGGGACTAGCGGTTCCTACGAGCAGTACTTC. The V call is TRBV4-1, the J call TRBJ2-7, with TRBD2 identical over 11 bases. The CDR3 totals 17 residues. Germline V gene lookup returns CDR1 MGHRA and CDR2 YSYEKL. V trimming: 0 bases; J trimming: 1 base; junction bases outside the gene matches: 5.

The CDR3 coding sequence is TGCAGTGCTAGAACCTTCCTGGGCTACGAGCAGTACTTC. Translation: CSARTFLGYEQYF. The chain links TRBV20-1 to TRBJ2-7; the D is unclear. Trimming removed 2 bases at V and 3 bases at J, with 11 bases between. The CDR3 is 13 amino acids. Germline V gene lookup returns CDR1 DFQATT and CDR2 SNEGSKA (reference sequence).

This clonotype has ten or more counts. The rearrangement uses TRBV7-2 and TRBJ1-1, with unresolved D. Trimming left V 3 bases short and J 5 bases short, with 7 bases between. This CDR3 is 12 amino acids long. Germline values: CDR1 SGHTA, CDR2 FQGNSA. CDR3 sequence (DNA): TGTGCCAGCAGCTTCGACGGGACTGAAGCTTTCTTT. It yields the protein CASSFDGTEAFF.

This clonotype turned up a few times. The chain couples TRBV9 to TRBJ2-5; possibly TRBD1 for D (6 bases). CDR1 and CDR2 (germline): SGDLS, YYNGEE. The CDR3 totals 15 residues. Trimming pared 0 bases from V and 2 bases from J, leaving 11 bases between. CDR3 sequence: CASSVAQGQQETQYF. The CDR3 DNA sequence: TGTGCCAGCAGCGTAGCTCAAGGACAGCAAGAGACCCAGTACTTC.

The gene calls are TRBV19 and TRBJ2-1, with TRBD1 identical over 11 bases. CDR3 length equals 14 residues. Trimming cost V 11 bases and J 7 bases; bases outside gene matches: 10. Germline CDR1 LNHDA, CDR2 SQIVND (reference sequence). The CDR3, as DNA: TGTGCCGTAGGGGGGACAGGGGGAAGAAATGAGCAGTTCTTC. Translation: CAVGGTGGRNEQFF.

This clonotype turned up a few times. V and J are TRBV7-8 and TRBJ2-1, with 9 bases identical to TRBD2. This CDR3 has 16 residues. Germline lookup yields CDR1 SGHVS and CDR2 FQNEAQ. V dropped 4 bases and J dropped 4; count of bases not matched to a gene: 8. The CDR3 loop is CASSSGGGGAYNEQFF. The DNA of the CDR3 is TGTGCCAGCAGCTCGGGTGGCGGGGGGGCGTACAATGAGCAGTTCTTC.

This clonotype was detected ten times or more. This chain connects TRBV7-8 to TRBJ1-1; D uncertain. V lost 0 bases, J lost 4 bases, and 6 bases lay in between. The CDR3 length is 13 residues. In germline, CDR1 is SGHVS, CDR2 FQNEAQ. CDR3 residues: CASSLAVVTEAFF. The CDR3 nucleotides are TGTGCCAGCAGCTTAGCGGTAGTCACTGAAGCTTTCTTT.

This clonotype showed up just a few times. V and J are TRBV27 and TRBJ2-7, with 7 bases lining up with TRBD1. J gave up 1 base and V 2 bases, and 8 bases lay outside the gene matches. In germline, CDR1 is MNHEY, CDR2 SMNVEV (reference sequence). The CDR3 spans 16 residues. CDR3: CASSLKGAPASYEQYV. The CDR3 DNA reads as TGTGCCAGCAGTTTAAAGGGGGCACCAGCATCCTACGAGCAGTACGTC.

The sample holds a few counts of this clonotype. The DNA of the CDR3 is TGTGCCAGCAGGCCGGGCCTCTACAATGAGCAGTTCTTC. Residues: CASRPGLYNEQFF. The chain is built from TRBV2 and TRBJ2-1; D gene uncertain. Germline-derived CDR1 and CDR2 are SNHLY and FYNNEI. Trimming left V 6 bases short and J 3 bases short, with 9 bases between. The CDR3 loop spans 13 amino acids.

V gene TRBV7-6 combines with J gene TRBJ2-1; D remains ambiguous. The V end lost 4 bases, the J end lost 0 bases, and 13 bases lay between the germline ends. This CDR3 is 16 amino acids long. CDR1 is SGHVS, CDR2 FNYEAQ, per germline. The CDR3 here is CASSSTRSLSYNEQFF. As DNA, the CDR3 is TGTGCCAGCAGCTCTACCCGTTCCCTCTCCTACAATGAGCAGTTCTTC. Supplemented by reference TRBV7-6 and TRBJ2-1, the full variable domain reads GAGVSQSPRYKVTKRGQDVALRCDPISGHVSLYWYRQALGQGPEFLTYFNYEAQQDKSGLPNDRFSAERPEGSISTLTIQRTEQRDSAMYRCASSSTRSLSYNEQFFGPGTRLTVL.

This clonotype is a singleton in its sample. V usage is TRBV3-1 and J usage is TRBJ2-7; TRBD1 might be the D (6 bases). V was trimmed by 3 bases and J by 4 bases, leaving 13 bases between them. The CDR3 loop spans 14 amino acids. Per germline, CDR1 LGHDT and CDR2 YNNKEL (reference sequence). The CDR3 spells CASSHELGQYEQYF. As DNA, the CDR3 is TGTGCCAGCAGCCACGAACTCGGACAGTACGAGCAGTACTTC.

The chain recombines TRBV12-3 or TRBV12-4 with TRBJ1-6; perhaps TRBD1 as D (5 bases). V lost 0 bases, J lost 4 bases, and 13 bases lay in between. This CDR3 is 17 amino acids long. CDR3 loop: CASSLALRGQYNSPLHF. The CDR3 bases are TGTGCCAGCAGTTTAGCGCTTAGGGGCCAATATAATTCACCCCTCCACTTT.

This rearrangement joins TRBV5-4 to TRBJ2-5; 14 bases are shared with TRBD2. J was trimmed by 0 bases and V by 0 bases; bases with no gene match: 4. The CDR3 is made up of 18 amino acids. Per the germline V gene, CDR1 is SGHNT and CDR2 is YYREEE (reference sequence). The CDR3 sequence: CASSLGLAGGLDQETQYF. The CDR3 DNA follows: TGTGCCAGCAGCTTGGGACTAGCGGGGGGGCTAGACCAAGAGACCCAGTACTTC.